The present T cell receptor (beta chain) was sequenced within a study of graft-versus-host responses after intestinal transplantation. Turning to the study itself: Every recipient had anti-thymocyte globulin induction and about three years of tacrolimus plus steroids. Overall study findings and caveats: The study associated peak circulating GvH clone levels with early post-transplant HvG declines. There were GvH clones found in recipient marrow, and some of them appeared first in ileum or blood.

There are 11 residues in the CDR3. The ends were cut back, 2 bases at V and 10 bases at J, with 9 bases in the middle. In germline, CDR1 is MNHNY, CDR2 SVGAGI (reference sequence). Comments on this clone: What it binds is unknown.

Produced via immunoSEQ multiplex PCR; TCRdb's table is partial and in-frame only. This table holds roughly 110,000 clones, 85% to 95% found once. The receptor was isolated from a human donor who was the organ donor for an intestinal transplant. The specimen comprised unstimulated CD8+ T cells sorted from spleen or lymph node cells, sampled before transplant. J is TRBJ2-7 and V is TRBV6-6; D not resolved. Written as DNA, the CDR3 is TGTGCCAGCAGTTACGGTCAAGAACAGTACTTC. It codes for CASSYGQEQYF.